These 31 T cell receptor beta chains originate from one sample sequenced in a study of blood T cells in healthy people across ages (dated by TCRdb to between 2014 and 2017). The library relied on 5' RACE. The sample was run on an Illumina HiSeq 2500. A second roughly 6 to 12 cycle PCR used a sample-barcoded 5' primer and a J-beta primer mix. The public sequencing data were trimmed at Q25 with fastp and processed into clonotypes with MiXCR by TCRdb, which kept only in-frame beta chains. For every CDR3 protein sequence, its rows merge into one entry that carries the most common genes and DNA. In this sample the table shows approximately 780,000 distinct CDR3 sequences, about a quarter of which occur a single time. The top ten constitute about 3% of the sample. These same records also appear under a second study, on T cells of mothers and their children.

Material: blood. These receptors all come from a boy younger than 18 in good health.

This sequence joins TRBV2 and TRBJ2-5; no reliable D call. This CDR3 is built from 14 residues. V was clipped by 3 bases and J by 4 bases, with 12 bases between them. Germline assignment: CDR1 SNHLY and CDR2 FYNNEI. The CDR3 reads CASSDRSARETQYF. The CDR3, as DNA: TGTGCCAGCAGTGACCGCAGCGCCCGAGAGACCCAGTACTTC.

J is TRBJ1-6 and V is TRBV25-1; D is perhaps TRBD1 (6 bases). V was shortened by 5 bases and J by 7 bases, with 12 bases between the two germline ends. There are 14 residues in the CDR3. The germline V gene has CDR1 MGHDK and CDR2 SYGVNS. This chain's CDR3 is CASSNTGWNSPLHF. DNA of the CDR3: TGTGCCAGCAGTAATACAGGGTGGAATTCACCCCTCCACTTT. Drawing the rest from reference TRBV25-1 and TRBJ1-6, the complete variable domain is EADIYQTPRYLVIGTGKKITLECSQTMGHDKMYWYQQDPGMELHLIHYSYGVNSTEKGDLSSESTVSRIRTEHFPLTLESARPSHTSQYLCASSNTGWNSPLHFGNGTRLTVT.

This clonotype was detected once. V and J are TRBV20-1 and TRBJ1-2; tentative D call: TRBD1 (5 bases). Germline-derived CDR1 and CDR2 are DFQATT and SNEGSKA (reference sequence). This CDR3 region has 13 residues. V was clipped by 1 base and J by 4 bases, with 10 bases between them. The CDR3 is CSARGGGAYGYTF. The DNA for the CDR3 is TGCAGTGCTAGAGGGGGGGGTGCCTATGGCTACACCTTC.

The chain uses TRBV28 and TRBJ2-1, with D unresolved. The end of the DNA is better explained by TRBJ2-7, so the J call may be wrong. The CDR3 extends over 12 amino acids. Per the germline V gene, CDR1 is MDHEN and CDR2 is SYDVKM. CDR3 nucleotide sequence: TGTGCCAGCAGGGGTACTCTTTACGAGCAGTACTTC. Translating it yields CASRGTLYEQYF.

The rearrangement uses TRBV2 and TRBJ1-2, with D possibly matching TRBD1 (6 bases). Trimming left V 7 bases short and J 4 bases short, with 16 bases between. The CDR3 totals 14 residues. Germline V lookup: CDR1 SNHLY, CDR2 FYNNEI. DNA for the CDR3: TGTGCCAGCACCTACGGCAGGGGAGGCTATGGCTACACCTTC. It codes for CASTYGRGGYGYTF.

The chain uses TRBV10-3 and TRBJ2-5, with D maybe TRBD1 (6 bases). Trimming pared 3 bases from V and 3 bases from J, leaving 11 bases between. Germline V gene lookup returns CDR1 ENHRY and CDR2 SYGVKD. This CDR3 is 14 amino acids long. The CDR3 DNA is TGTGCCATCAGTGACCCGGACAGTAAAGAGACCCAGTACTTC. Translating it yields CAISDPDSKETQYF.

The chain couples TRBV3-1 to TRBJ2-5; 11 bases match TRBD2. The CDR3 consists of 15 residues. Germline V gene lookup returns CDR1 LGHDT and CDR2 YNNKEL (reference sequence). V lost 3 bases and J lost 7; bases outside the gene matches: 7. The CDR3 bases are TGTGCCAGCAGCCACTTAGCGGGGGGGGCGGGGACCCAGTACTTC. This codes for CASSHLAGGAGTQYF.

The chain couples TRBV9 to TRBJ1-5; 12 positions match TRBD1. After removal of 5 bases from V and 6 bases from J, the junction contained 6 bases not matched to a gene. The CDR3 length is 15 residues. From germline, CDR1 is SGDLS and CDR2 YYNGEE. This CDR3 reads CASSPGQGAGQPQHF. As DNA, the CDR3 is TGTGCCAGCAGTCCGGGACAGGGGGCTGGTCAGCCCCAGCATTTT.

This clonotype was seen a handful of times. The chain links TRBV7-9 to TRBJ2-5; D not certain. CDR1 is SEHNR, CDR2 FQNEAQ, per germline (reference sequence). Trimming shortened V by 1 base and J by 6 bases, and 21 bases separated the two germline ends. The CDR3 is made up of 17 amino acids. The CDR3 protein is CASSLVRPTATRQTQYF. The CDR3, as DNA: TGTGCCAGCAGCTTAGTGAGACCAACGGCTACGAGGCAGACCCAGTACTTC.

CDR3 sequence (DNA): TGTGCTAGTGGCCTCCACCCTAACCAAGAGACCCAGTACTTC. This translates into CASGLHPNQETQYF. The V and J genes are TRBV12-5 and TRBJ2-5; D remains ambiguous. Trimming stripped 6 bases from V and 0 bases from J, with 11 bases between. The germline gives CDR1 LGHNT, CDR2 FRNRAP. CDR3 size: 14 residues. Full variable domain (remainder filled in from reference TRBV12-5 and TRBJ2-5): DARVTQTPRHKVTEMGQEVTMRCQPILGHNTVFWYRQTMMQGLELLAYFRNRAPLDDSGMPKDRFSAEMPDATLATLKIQPSEPRDSAVYFCASGLHPNQETQYFGPGTRLLVL.

This clonotype was seen a handful of times. The V call is TRBV2, the J call TRBJ2-2; perhaps TRBD2 as D (5 bases). The CDR3 sequence is 15 residues long. The germline gives CDR1 SNHLY, CDR2 FYNNEI. The V gene lost 5 bases and the J gene lost 0 bases, with 10 bases spanning the gap. The CDR3 protein is CASSRTSANTGELFF. The CDR3 DNA sequence: TGTGCCAGCAGTCGGACTTCCGCGAACACCGGGGAGCTGTTTTTT.

There are a few counts of this clonotype. The J gene is TRBJ2-3, the V gene TRBV7-2; TRBD1 is a possible D gene (6 bases). V lost 6 bases, J lost 7 bases, and 20 bases lay in between. CDR3 length: 15 residues. Germline CDR1 SGHTA, CDR2 FQGNSA. The CDR3 nucleotides are TGTGCCAGCAGTCACGACACCGGGACACTTAATACGCAGTATTTT. Protein product: CASSHDTGTLNTQYF.

The chain couples TRBV11-2 to TRBJ2-1; possibly TRBD1 for D (6 bases). Trimming removed 5 bases at V and 4 bases at J, with 15 bases between. The CDR3 spans 15 residues. Germline loops: CDR1 SGHAT, CDR2 FQNNGV. The CDR3 sequence: CASSLGHADYNEQFF. In DNA, the CDR3 is TGTGCCAGCAGCCTGGGACACGCAGATTACAATGAGCAGTTCTTC.

This clonotype was detected a few times. The V gene is TRBV5-5, the J gene TRBJ2-5; D is unresolved. Germline V gene data show CDR1 as SGHKS and CDR2 as YYEKEE (reference sequence). The CDR3 spans 14 residues. V gave up 0 bases and J gave up 3 bases, with 9 bases separating them. The CDR3 protein is CASSLGGSEETQYF. The DNA for the CDR3 is TGTGCCAGCAGCTTGGGAGGATCCGAAGAGACCCAGTACTTC.

The chain carries TRBV15 and TRBJ1-4, with 8 positions matching TRBD1. The CDR3 has 15 residues. Germline V gene lookup returns CDR1 LNHNV and CDR2 YYDKDF (reference sequence). Trimming at V came to 5 bases and at J to 2 bases, leaving 4 bases not matched to a gene. The CDR3 DNA sequence: TGTGCCACCAGCGGAAGACAGGGGACTAATGAAAAACTGTTTTTT. Protein product: CATSGRQGTNEKLFF.

This clonotype turned up a few times. This chain joins TRBV12-3 or TRBV12-4 and TRBJ1-3; D is ambiguous. The CDR3 runs 14 residues. Between the trimmed V and J ends, which lost 6 bases and 6 bases, there was a span of 15 bases. CDR3 in amino acids: CASRLAGGANTIYF. Written as DNA, the CDR3 is TGTGCCAGCAGACTGGCGGGAGGCGCAAACACCATATATTTT.

In this sample, this clonotype turned up a few times. The chain combines TRBV15 with TRBJ2-4, with 10 nucleotides matching TRBD1. The germline CDR1 and CDR2 sequences are LNHNV and YYDKDF (reference sequence). CDR3 length: 21 amino acids. Germline trimming cut 1 base from V and 0 bases from J; bases unmatched to any gene: 15. CDR3 bases: TGTGCCACCAGCAGAGTCGGCTTCGGGACAGGGGATTATCTAGCCAAAAACATTCAGTACTTC. Translating it yields CATSRVGFGTGDYLAKNIQYF.

This clonotype was counted between two and nine times. The V and J genes are TRBV6-4 and TRBJ1-4, with D possibly matching TRBD1 (5 bases). Trimming removed 2 bases from V and 8 bases from J, with 15 bases in between. This CDR3 spans 15 amino acids. Germline CDR1 MRHNA, CDR2 SNTAGT. The CDR3 sequence is CASSDVGRHLEKLFF. The CDR3 DNA sequence: TGTGCCAGCAGTGACGTGGGGCGCCACTTGGAAAAACTGTTTTTT.

The chain's CDR3 is CSVELAGEQDTQYF. The CDR3, as DNA: TGCAGCGTAGAACTAGCGGGGGAGCAAGATACGCAGTATTTT. This chain connects TRBV29-1 to TRBJ2-3; 11 bases line up with TRBD2. Germline V CDR1 and CDR2: SQVTM, ANQGSEA. The CDR3 totals 14 residues. V lost 6 bases and J lost 5; bases outside the gene matches: 7.

J is TRBJ2-7 and V is TRBV27, with D possibly being TRBD1 (6 bases). The CDR3 has 13 residues. Germline V lookup: CDR1 MNHEY, CDR2 SMNVEV (reference sequence). Trimming cost V 8 bases and J 6 bases, with 17 bases left between them. The CDR3 DNA is TGTGCCAGCCGGACAGACTTGTTTAGCGAGCAGTACTTC. Its translation: CASRTDLFSEQYF.

This clonotype turned up a few times. This chain links TRBV9 with TRBJ2-7; D unclear. The DNA end favors TRBJ2-5, so the J call may be wrong. CDR3 length equals 14 residues. Per the germline V gene, CDR1 is SGDLS and CDR2 is YYNGEE. The CDR3 protein is CASSVGDLTETQYF. The CDR3 DNA sequence: TGTGCCAGCAGCGTAGGAGACCTCACGGAGACCCAGTACTTC.

This clonotype has more than one count but fewer than ten. The chain is built from TRBV10-3 and TRBJ1-3; D perhaps matches TRBD1 (5 bases). There are 14 residues in the CDR3. Trimming stripped 0 bases from V and 9 bases from J, with 12 bases between. CDR1 and CDR2 (germline): ENHRY, SYGVKD. CDR3 sequence: CAISESGPSGTIYF. The CDR3 coding sequence is TGTGCCATCAGTGAGTCGGGACCTTCGGGCACCATATATTTT.

The chain links TRBV14 to TRBJ2-5, with D uncertain. CDR3 size: 14 residues. From germline, CDR1 is SGHDN and CDR2 FVKESK. Trimming pared 8 bases from V and 5 bases from J, leaving 18 bases between. CDR3 sequence reads: CASSSIDNGETQYF. CDR3 DNA sequence: TGTGCCAGCTCGTCAATAGACAATGGGGAGACCCAGTACTTC.

This clonotype was observed a handful of times. This rearrangement joins TRBV7-9 to TRBJ2-1; 8 nucleotides line up with TRBD2. The CDR3 has 11 residues. Germline CDR1 is SEHNR and CDR2 is FQNEAQ (reference sequence). The V gene end was trimmed by 6 bases and the J gene end by 15 bases; junction bases not matched to a gene: 7. CDR3 loop: CASRTGTSLFF. The CDR3 DNA reads TGTGCCAGCAGAACCGGGACTAGTCTGTTCTTC.

A few counts support this clonotype. The chain couples TRBV29-1 to TRBJ1-4, with 7 positions matching TRBD1. Germline trimming cut 6 bases from V and 8 bases from J; bases unmatched to any gene: 12. This CDR3 comprises 14 residues. Germline V gene lookup returns CDR1 SQVTM and CDR2 ANQGSEA. CDR3 in DNA: TGCAGCGTCCTGGGGGGGGACAGAAGGGAAAAACTGTTTTTT. The encoded protein is CSVLGGDRREKLFF.

Points on this clonotype: One junction end does not reproduce the germline sequence, and a read error may be involved. The chain employs TRBV7-7 and TRBJ2-5, with 15 bases fitting TRBD2. The CDR3 length is 16 residues. The germline gives CDR1 SSHAT, CDR2 FNYEAQ (reference sequence). The CDR3: CASSTGTSGGYNEQLF. For the CDR3, the DNA is TGTGCCAGCAGCACCGGGACTAGCGGGGGGTACAATGAGCAGCTCTTC.

This clonotype was recorded a few times. The chain employs TRBV5-1 and TRBJ2-1; 9 bases map to TRBD2. Germline trimming cut 5 bases from V and 5 bases from J; bases unmatched to any gene: 8. Germline V gene sequence: CDR1 SGHRS, CDR2 YFSETQ. This CDR3 contains 15 residues. The DNA of the CDR3 is TGCGCCAGCAGTCCTCGGCGGGGGGGGAACAATGAGCAGTTCTTC. Translated, it gives CASSPRRGGNNEQFF.

This clonotype was counted between two and nine times. The rearrangement uses TRBV29-1 and TRBJ2-7; 7 nucleotides align to TRBD2. This CDR3 comprises 17 residues. Germline assignment: CDR1 SQVTM and CDR2 ANQGSEA. V lost 4 bases to trimming and J lost 0 bases; unmatched junction nucleotides: 15. CDR3 in DNA: TGCAGCGTTGGTTTTTTACCCATCGGGAGGCCCTCCTACGAGCAGTACTTC. As protein: CSVGFLPIGRPSYEQYF.

This clonotype has only a few counts. The chain recombines TRBV3-1 with TRBJ2-2; 8 bases align to TRBD2. CDR1 is LGHDT, CDR2 YNNKEL, per germline (reference sequence). The CDR3 length is 15 residues. V was clipped by 3 bases and J by 7 bases; unmatched bases: 7. In DNA form, the CDR3 reads TGTGCCAGCAGCCAGCTTGCGGGGGGCGTCGGGGAGCTGTTTTTT. It translates to CASSQLAGGVGELFF.

The rearrangement links TRBV7-9 to TRBJ2-7; D assignment may be TRBD1 or TRBD2 (6 bases each). Looked up from germline, CDR1 is SEHNR and CDR2 is FQNEAQ (reference sequence). This CDR3 region has 14 residues. V lost 8 bases, J lost 3 bases, and 17 bases lay in between. The CDR3 is CASGGGPGGYEQYF. CDR3 bases: TGTGCCAGCGGAGGGGGTCCCGGAGGCTACGAGCAGTACTTC.

This clonotype was counted between two and nine times. The chain couples TRBV30 to TRBJ2-1; tentative D call: TRBD1 (6 bases). CDR1 and CDR2 (germline): GTSNPN, SVGIG (reference sequence). The CDR3 extends over 15 amino acids. V lost 3 bases and J 0 bases, leaving 12 bases between the germline ends. The CDR3 region is CAWSHRVSSYNEQFF. For the CDR3, the DNA is TGTGCCTGGAGCCACAGGGTTAGCTCCTACAATGAGCAGTTCTTC. Filled out from reference TRBV30 and TRBJ2-1, the complete variable domain reads SQTIHQWPATLVQPVGSPLSLECTVEGTSNPNLYWYRQAAGRGLQLLFYSVGIGQISSEVPQNLSASRPQDRQFILSSKKLLLSDSGFYLCAWSHRVSSYNEQFFGPGTRLTVL.